Listed below are T cell receptor beta chains from one sample, sequenced in a study of blood T cell repertoires in COVID-19. Using immunoSEQ multiplex PCR, the repertoire was profiled, and TCRdb retains in-frame clones only, with some absent. The data hold around 200,000 clones, with around 84% observed a single time. Sequencing used peripheral blood. The receptor set was obtained from a man aged 25 to 40 with active or convalescent COVID-19. CDR3s include the opening cysteine and the closing phenylalanine or tryptophan. A D gene is named only where the DNA matches it firmly. Not all rows give a size; the values are once, few, many and, for expanded clones, a class.

D: NA
length: 14
V: TRBV2
size: few
J: TRBJ2-3
CDR3: CASDGWAGRDTQYF
DNA: TGTGCCAGCGACGGCTGGGCGGGGCGCGATACGCAGTATTTT

D: NA
length: 15
V: TRBV4-1
size: NA
J: TRBJ1-3
CDR3: CASSQASPSGNTIYF
DNA: TGCGCCAGCAGCCAAGCTAGCCCCTCTGGAAACACCATATATTTT

D: NA
length: 15
V: TRBV6-6
size: NA
J: TRBJ1-5
CDR3: CASSLQDSHNQPQHF
DNA: TGTGCCAGCAGTCTTCAGGACAGCCACAATCAGCCCCAGCATTTT

D: NA
length: 12
V: TRBV2
size: NA
J: TRBJ1-1
CDR3: CASSLDSGEAFF
DNA: TGTGCCAGCAGTCTGGACTCGGGTGAAGCTTTCTTT

D: TRBD1
length: 17
V: TRBV18
size: once
J: TRBJ1-6
CDR3: CASSPLGQALNNSPLHF
DNA: TGTGCCAGCTCACCGTTGGGACAGGCTCTTAATAATTCACCCCTCCACTTT

D: TRBD1
length: 13
V: TRBV10-3
size: NA
J: TRBJ1-1
CDR3: CASSKEGALEAFF
DNA: TGTGCCAGCTCAAAGGAGGGGGCACTCGAAGCTTTCTTT

D: TRBD1
length: 16
V: TRBV9
size: NA
J: TRBJ2-1
CDR3: CASSVADRGPYNEQFF
DNA: TGTGCCAGCAGCGTAGCTGACAGGGGGCCCTACAATGAGCAGTTCTTC

D: TRBD2
length: 18
V: TRBV4-1
size: NA
J: TRBJ2-1
CDR3: CASSLRQGGTSGGNEQFF
DNA: TGCGCCAGCAGCCTCCGACAGGGTGGTACTAGCGGGGGAAATGAGCAGTTCTTC

D: NA
length: 14
V: TRBV28
size: NA
J: TRBJ2-2
CDR3: CASSIPGSPGELFF
DNA: TGTGCCAGCAGCATTCCAGGTTCCCCCGGGGAGCTGTTTTTT

D: TRBD2
length: 18
V: TRBV5-6
size: NA
J: TRBJ2-3
CDR3: CASSSARSGGPRTDTQYF
DNA: TGTGCCAGCAGCTCCGCCAGGTCGGGGGGGCCTAGAACAGATACGCAGTATTTT

D: TRBD1
length: 17
V: TRBV11-2
size: once
J: TRBJ1-2
CDR3: CATLTGDREDHNYGYTF
DNA: TGTGCCACCCTCACGGGGGACAGAGAGGATCATAACTATGGCTACACCTTC

D: NA
length: 16
V: TRBV2
size: few
J: TRBJ2-1
CDR3: CASGGARDRPSGEQFF
DNA: TGTGCCAGCGGAGGGGCCAGGGACAGACCGTCGGGGGAGCAGTTCTTC

D: TRBD1
length: 16
V: TRBV9
size: few
J: TRBJ2-1
CDR3: CASSVADRASYNEQFF
DNA: TGTGCCAGCAGCGTAGCCGACAGGGCCTCCTACAATGAGCAGTTCTTC

D: TRBD1
length: 18
V: TRBV5-1
size: NA
J: TRBJ2-4
CDR3: CASSPEAPGQLAKNIQYF
DNA: TGCGCCAGCAGCCCCGAAGCGCCGGGACAGCTAGCCAAAAACATTCAGTACTTC

D: NA
length: 17
V: TRBV9
size: NA
J: TRBJ1-1
CDR3: CASSSAGSSGYGTEAFF
DNA: TGTGCCAGCAGCTCCGCCGGCTCGTCAGGGTATGGCACTGAAGCTTTCTTT

D: NA
length: 15
V: TRBV10-3
size: NA
J: TRBJ2-2
CDR3: CAISESQQGGGELFF
DNA: TGTGCCATCAGTGAGTCGCAACAGGGCGGCGGGGAGCTGTTTTTT

D: TRBD1
length: 16
V: TRBV5-1
size: NA
J: TRBJ1-3
CDR3: CASSLGGQSGGNTIYF
DNA: TGCGCCAGCAGCTTGGGGGGACAGAGCGGAGGAAACACCATATATTTT

D: NA
length: 13
V: TRBV12-3/TRBV12-4
size: NA
J: TRBJ1-4
CDR3: CASSAGTSEKLFF
DNA: TGTGCCAGCAGTGCCGGGACAAGTGAAAAACTGTTTTTT

D: TRBD1
length: 16
V: TRBV5-1
size: NA
J: TRBJ1-1
CDR3: CASKVLRGQGITEAFF
DNA: TGCGCCAGCAAGGTGTTAAGGGGGCAGGGGATCACTGAAGCTTTCTTT

D: NA
length: 13
V: TRBV29-1
size: NA
J: TRBJ2-2
CDR3: CSVEQTNTGELFF
DNA: TGCAGCGTTGAACAGACTAACACCGGGGAGCTGTTTTTT

D: TRBD1
length: 15
V: TRBV11-2
size: NA
J: TRBJ1-1
CDR3: CASSLDVGTGGEAFF
DNA: TGTGCCAGCAGCTTAGATGTGGGGACAGGTGGTGAAGCTTTCTTT

D: TRBD1
length: 15
V: TRBV6-5
size: NA
J: TRBJ1-3
CDR3: CASSSGQDRANTIYF
DNA: TGTGCCAGCAGTTCCGGACAGGATCGGGCAAACACCATATATTTT

D: NA
length: 14
V: TRBV19
size: NA
J: TRBJ1-5
CDR3: CASNPEGVGQPQHF
DNA: TGTGCCAGTAACCCTGAGGGGGTAGGGCAGCCCCAGCATTTT

D: NA
length: 13
V: TRBV27
size: NA
J: TRBJ2-5
CDR3: CASSAWPQETQYF
DNA: TGTGCCAGCAGCGCCTGGCCCCAAGAGACCCAGTACTTC

D: TRBD1
length: 14
V: TRBV29-1
size: few
J: TRBJ1-2
CDR3: CSVEGPGGSGGYTF
DNA: TGCAGCGTTGAAGGGCCAGGGGGCTCTGGTGGCTACACCTTC

D: TRBD1
length: 14
V: TRBV2
size: NA
J: TRBJ2-6
CDR3: CASRTGSGANVLTF
DNA: TGTGCCAGCCGGACAGGTTCAGGGGCCAACGTCCTGACTTTC

D: TRBD1
length: 13
V: TRBV7-2
size: NA
J: TRBJ2-7
CDR3: CASSLADRQGQYF
DNA: TGTGCCAGCAGCTTAGCGGACAGACAGGGGCAGTACTTC

D: NA
length: 14
V: TRBV19
size: NA
J: TRBJ2-5
CDR3: CASRRASPGETQYF
DNA: TGTGCCAGTAGGAGGGCTAGCCCTGGGGAGACCCAGTACTTC

D: TRBD2
length: 14
V: TRBV7-8
size: NA
J: TRBJ2-1
CDR3: CASSYSGGVSEQFF
DNA: TGTGCCAGCAGCTATAGCGGGGGGGTGTCAGAGCAGTTCTTC

D: NA
length: 16
V: TRBV27
size: NA
J: TRBJ1-5
CDR3: CASSPRGLVSNQPQHF
DNA: TGTGCCAGCAGCCCCAGGGGTCTCGTGAGCAATCAGCCCCAGCATTTT

D: TRBD2
length: 15
V: TRBV10-1
size: NA
J: TRBJ2-1
CDR3: CASSPSSGIYNEQFF
DNA: TGCGCCAGCAGCCCTTCTAGCGGGATATACAATGAGCAGTTCTTC

D: NA
length: 15
V: TRBV10-1
size: NA
J: TRBJ2-3
CDR3: CASSDGGARTDTQYF
DNA: TGCGCCAGCAGTGATGGAGGGGCTCGCACAGATACGCAGTATTTT

D: NA
length: 14
V: TRBV11-2
size: NA
J: TRBJ1-1
CDR3: CASTATRRGTEAFF
DNA: TGTGCCAGCACCGCAACCAGGAGAGGGACTGAAGCTTTCTTT

D: TRBD1
length: 16
V: TRBV24-1
size: NA
J: TRBJ2-5
CDR3: CATSDRTGEDRETQYF
DNA: TGTGCCACCAGTGACAGGACAGGGGAGGATCGGGAGACCCAGTACTTC

D: NA
length: 14
V: TRBV7-2
size: NA
J: TRBJ1-1
CDR3: CASSSHMGGTEAFF
DNA: TGTGCCAGCAGCTCCCATATGGGGGGCACTGAAGCTTTCTTT

D: NA
length: 14
V: TRBV5-1
size: many
J: TRBJ2-3
CDR3: CASRKQGLTDTQYF
DNA: TGCGCCAGCAGGAAACAGGGCCTAACAGATACGCAGTATTTT

D: TRBD2
length: 18
V: TRBV7-9
size: NA
J: TRBJ2-1
CDR3: CASSSTGLAGVIYNEQFF
DNA: TGTGCCAGCAGCTCGACCGGGCTAGCGGGGGTTATATACAATGAGCAGTTCTTC

D: NA
length: 17
V: TRBV7-9
size: NA
J: TRBJ1-3
CDR3: CASSSPRGAGSGNTIYF
DNA: TGTGCCAGCAGCTCTCCTAGGGGTGCAGGAAGTGGAAACACCATATATTTT

D: TRBD2
length: 14
V: TRBV24-1
size: NA
J: TRBJ2-1
CDR3: CATSDGTSGRGEFF
DNA: TGTGCCACCAGTGACGGGACTAGCGGGAGAGGCGAGTTCTTC

D: NA
length: 13
V: TRBV6-5
size: NA
J: TRBJ1-1
CDR3: CASENPLNTEAFF
DNA: TGTGCCAGCGAGAACCCATTGAACACTGAAGCTTTCTTT

D: NA
length: 13
V: TRBV6-4
size: few
J: TRBJ2-2
CDR3: CASSEQDTGELFF
DNA: TGTGCCAGCAGTGAACAAGACACCGGGGAGCTGTTTTTT

D: NA
length: 14
V: TRBV19
size: NA
J: TRBJ1-4
CDR3: CASSLGPSPEKLFF
DNA: TGTGCCAGTAGTCTCGGTCCCTCGCCTGAAAAACTGTTTTTT

D: NA
length: 15
V: TRBV6-5
size: NA
J: TRBJ1-2
CDR3: CASSYSGTLVYGYTF
DNA: TGTGCCAGCAGTTACTCGGGGACATTGGTTTATGGCTACACCTTC

D: TRBD2
length: 17
V: TRBV5-4
size: NA
J: TRBJ2-7
CDR3: CASSPAPLAGGTYEQYF
DNA: TGTGCCAGCAGCCCGGCCCCACTAGCGGGAGGGACCTACGAGCAGTACTTC

D: NA
length: 12
V: TRBV18
size: NA
J: TRBJ1-1
CDR3: CASSPRSRGAFF
DNA: TGTGCCAGCTCACCCCGAAGCAGGGGAGCTTTCTTT

D: TRBD2
length: 17
V: TRBV6-1
size: NA
J: TRBJ2-7
CDR3: CASSEAKAGGPTYEQYF
DNA: TGTGCCAGCAGTGAAGCCAAAGCGGGAGGGCCGACCTACGAGCAGTACTTC

D: TRBD1
length: 16
V: TRBV27
size: NA
J: TRBJ1-6
CDR3: CASSFQGASYNSPLHF
DNA: TGTGCCAGCAGTTTTCAGGGGGCCTCCTATAATTCACCCCTCCACTTT

D: TRBD2
length: 17
V: TRBV25-1
size: NA
J: TRBJ2-1
CDR3: CASSGGTTTYSYNEQFF
DNA: TGTGCCAGCAGTGGCGGGACTACAACGTACTCCTACAATGAGCAGTTCTTC

D: TRBD1
length: 15
V: TRBV19
size: NA
J: TRBJ1-2
CDR3: CASRPNRDSLYGYTF
DNA: TGTGCCAGTAGGCCCAACCGGGACAGCCTCTATGGCTACACCTTC

D: TRBD1
length: 15
V: TRBV29-1
size: NA
J: TRBJ1-2
CDR3: CSVAIGDRGHYGYTF
DNA: TGCAGCGTCGCGATCGGGGACAGGGGTCACTATGGCTACACCTTC